This T cell receptor beta chain came from a study of response to subunit inactivated influenza vaccine. In TCRdb, the RT-PCR reads were re-called with MiXCR into one record per CDR3 protein. The sample lists about 650,000 distinct CDR3 sequences; around 15% were seen once. A word on this clonotype: Its antigen is not known.

The study, taken as a whole, reports: It was suggested by the authors that few new T cells are recruited by each seasonal influenza vaccination.

The receptor's source is a man aged 50 to 60 who received an inactivated influenza vaccine. The material was PBMCs from blood, obtained 14 to 15 days before vaccination.

The CDR3 reads CASSKRTSGGAYNEQFF. The CDR3, as DNA: TGCGCCAGCAGCAAGAGGACTAGCGGGGGAGCTTACAATGAGCAGTTCTTC. The chain joins TRBV5-1 to TRBJ2-1, with 13 positions matching TRBD2. The CDR3 loop spans 17 amino acids. V dropped 4 bases and J dropped 4; count of bases not matched to a gene: 8. Germline lookup yields CDR1 SGHRS and CDR2 YFSETQ.